The 4 T cell receptor beta chains listed next were all sequenced from one sample in a study of cytomegalovirus exposure and HLA in healthy donors. TCRdb's table, derived via immunoSEQ multiplex PCR, lists solely in-frame clones and lacks some. The sample records roughly 150,000 clones, 70% to 90% being singletons. The sequencing sample was made of PBMCs. The receptor set was obtained from a man aged 25 to 40 in good health and CMV-seropositive.

The chain has TRBV4-2 and TRBJ1-5, with D perhaps TRBD1 (5 bases). The CDR3 has 17 amino acids. The V and J ends lost 1 base and 4 bases respectively, with 17 bases between them. Per germline, CDR1 LGHNA and CDR2 YNFKEQ. In DNA, the CDR3 is TGTGCCAGCAGCCAAGGGCAGGGACTATCCCCTAATCAGCCCCAGCATTTT. This sequence encodes CASSQGQGLSPNQPQHF.

V and J are TRBV27 and TRBJ1-1, with D perhaps matching TRBD1 (6 bases). Germline-derived CDR1 and CDR2 are MNHEY and SMNVEV (reference sequence). V dropped 0 bases and J dropped 4 bases, with 9 bases sitting between them. CDR3 length equals 14 residues. CDR3 nucleotide sequence: TGTGCCAGCAGTTTATCGACACAGGGCACTGAAGCTTTCTTT. This translates into CASSLSTQGTEAFF.

The rearrangement joins TRBV2 to TRBJ1-6, with 7 bases lining up with TRBD1. Germline loops: CDR1 SNHLY, CDR2 FYNNEI. CDR3 length: 16 amino acids. The junction had 12 bases not matched to a gene; V was cut back by 6 bases and J by 7 bases. The CDR3 nucleotides read TGTGCCAGCAGCCCCACCGGGACAGACTCAAATTCACCCCTCCACTTT. It translates to CASSPTGTDSNSPLHF.

The rearrangement links TRBV25-1 to TRBJ1-6; 7 positions match TRBD1. J lost 14 bases, V lost 6 bases, and 10 bases had no gene match. CDR3 length: 13 amino acids. Germline CDR1 MGHDK, CDR2 SYGVNS. CDR3 DNA sequence: TGTGCCAGCAGGGGACAGTCCAGCTTAACCCTCCACTTT. It encodes CASRGQSSLTLHF.